This entry lists 7 T cell receptor beta chains sequenced from one sample in a study of cytomegalovirus exposure and HLA in healthy donors. Primers: 60 Vbeta forward and 13 Jbeta reverse. The method was immunoSEQ multiplex PCR; TCRdb's version includes in-frame clones alone and lacks a portion of them. The data contain more than 85,000 clones, around 79% of them singletons. The sample comprised PBMCs. The source is a male donor in good health and CMV-seropositive.

The table lists this clone with a count of one. This chain connects TRBV2 to TRBJ2-7, with D possibly matching TRBD2 (6 bases). The CDR3 covers 14 residues. V lost 6 bases to trimming and J lost 3 bases, with 15 bases between them. CDR1 is SNHLY, CDR2 FYNNEI, per germline. For the CDR3, the DNA is TGTGCCAGCAGCGCCTCCGGGAGAAGCTACGAGCAGTACTTC. Translation: CASSASGRSYEQYF. The complete variable domain, with remaining parts taken from reference TRBV2 and TRBJ2-7, reads EPEVTQTPSHQVTQMGQEVILRCVPISNHLYFYWYRQILGQKVEFLVSFYNNEISEKSEIFDDQFSVERPDGSNFTLKIRSTKLEDSAMYFCASSASGRSYEQYFGPGTRLTVT.

This clone was counted between two and nine times. This chain links TRBV19 with TRBJ1-1; D uncertain. V was clipped by 2 bases and J by 0 bases, with 4 bases between them. Germline V CDR1 and CDR2: LNHDA, SQIVND (reference sequence). This CDR3 is 13 amino acids long. The CDR3 nucleotides are TGTGCCAGTAGTATACAGATGAACACTGAAGCTTTCTTT. It translates to CASSIQMNTEAFF.

The CDR3 DNA reads as TGTGCCAGTAGTCGGGGGATCGGGGAGCTGTTTTTT. Encoded protein: CASSRGIGELFF. The rearrangement joins TRBV19 to TRBJ2-2; D possibly corresponds to TRBD2 (6 bases). V shed 5 bases and J shed 7 bases, with 8 bases lying between them. CDR3 size: 12 residues. The germline CDR1 and CDR2 sequences are LNHDA and SQIVND (reference sequence).

This chain connects TRBV5-6 to TRBJ1-2, with TRBD1 identical over 7 bases. Per germline, CDR1 SGHDT and CDR2 YYEEEE. The CDR3 runs to 14 residues. Unmatched junction bases numbered 5, after V lost 2 bases and J lost 4 bases. The CDR3 protein is CASSLRGQLYGYTF. As DNA, the CDR3 is TGTGCCAGCAGCTTAAGGGGACAGCTCTATGGCTACACCTTC.

This clone occurred a few times. CDR3 amino acids: CASSSPEGQGTNEQFF. The CDR3 DNA sequence: TGTGCCAGCAGCTCTCCTGAGGGACAGGGAACTAATGAGCAGTTCTTC. The chain joins TRBV4-2 to TRBJ2-1; 9 bases align to TRBD1. Germline CDR1 is LGHNA and CDR2 is YNFKEQ. The CDR3 is 16 amino acids. The V segment lost 5 bases and the J segment 7 bases; nucleotides outside the gene matches: 12.

The J gene is TRBJ1-4, the V gene TRBV2; tentative D call: TRBD1 (6 bases). V shed 5 bases and J shed 4 bases, with 14 bases lying between them. This CDR3 region has 15 residues. Germline CDR1 reads SNHLY; CDR2 reads FYNNEI. The CDR3 loop reads CASSFQGSVNEKLFF. The DNA for the CDR3 is TGTGCCAGCAGTTTTCAGGGGTCGGTTAATGAAAAACTGTTTTTT.

The chain links TRBV11-2 to TRBJ2-7; 7 bases are a match to TRBD2. Germline lookup yields CDR1 SGHAT and CDR2 FQNNGV. The V and J ends lost 6 bases and 3 bases, in that order; junction bases with no gene match: 5. CDR3 length equals 13 residues. The CDR3 region is CASRPSGFYEQYF. DNA for the CDR3: TGTGCCAGCAGACCTAGCGGTTTCTACGAGCAGTACTTC.